This T cell receptor (beta chain) originates from a study of spatial heterogeneity in lung cancer. In the study overall: Consistently, beta-chain sequences turned up in larger numbers than alpha-chain sequences did.

CDR3 length equals 15 residues. CDR1 and CDR2 (germline): LGHNA, YSLEER. TCRdb processed the 5' RACE reads anew with MiXCR; each CDR3 protein has one entry. The sample lists around 44,000 distinct CDR3 sequences, roughly a tenth occurring once. Documented time point: blood at routine non-recurrence follow-up after resection. Unsorted whole RNA of tumor, nontumor lung or frozen PBMC was sequenced. A word on this clonotype: The germline gene is not matched at one end of the junction; a read error may be the cause.

This TCR came from a female donor with early-stage non-small cell lung cancer. The rearrangement uses TRBV4-3 and TRBJ1-4, with no clear D. The source was PBMCs, collected at follow-up. CDR3: CASSQGMDTNEKLSF. CDR3 nucleotide sequence: TGCGCCAGCAGCCAAGGGATGGATACTAATGAAAAACTGTCTTTT.